Following are 28 T cell receptor beta chains from one sample sequenced in a study of post-analysis software for immune sequencing data. Included in the TCR beta cDNA libraries were unique molecular identifiers. MiXCR, applied by TCRdb to the PCR reads, yields one record per CDR3 protein. The sample lists roughly 730,000 distinct CDR3 sequences, 25% to 30% occurring once. These receptors have no known antigen. Study-wide points: Five TRBV segments occurring more often in patients than controls included TRBV5-6, TRBV5-1 and TRBV20-1.

Sequencing was performed on blood. The source is a girl aged 5 to 17 with multiple sclerosis.

V and J are TRBV29-1 and TRBJ2-3, with D possibly matching TRBD2 (6 bases). The CDR3 length is 14 residues. V was pared by 4 bases and J by 3 bases, with 14 bases between. Germline V gene sequence: CDR1 SQVTM, CDR2 ANQGSEA. The CDR3 bases are TGCAGCGTTGGTAGCGGAATGAGGACAGATACGCAGTATTTT. Translation gives CSVGSGMRTDTQYF.

A few counts support this clonotype. This chain connects TRBV11-2 to TRBJ2-1; TRBD2 aligns across 7 bases. The V gene end was trimmed by 3 bases and the J gene end by 4 bases; junction bases not matched to a gene: 6. Looked up from germline, CDR1 is SGHAT and CDR2 is FQNNGV. This CDR3 is 15 amino acids long. The CDR3 here is CASSFGQGLYNEQFF. CDR3 in DNA: TGTGCCAGCAGCTTTGGGCAGGGACTATACAATGAGCAGTTCTTC.

This rearrangement joins TRBV6-1 to TRBJ1-1; possibly TRBD1 for D (6 bases). The CDR3 spans 16 residues. The germline V and J ends were trimmed by 5 bases and 1 base, with 17 bases remaining between them. Germline V gene lookup returns CDR1 MNHNS and CDR2 SASEGT. This chain's CDR3 is CASSPPRGQSNTEAFF. The CDR3, as DNA: TGTGCCAGCAGTCCCCCGAGGGGACAATCGAACACTGAAGCTTTCTTT.

About this clonotype: The conserved phenylalanine or tryptophan is not found at the CDR3 terminus, so this likely reflects a read error. The chain links TRBV19 to TRBJ2-1; TRBD1 agrees at 8 bases. With 3 bases clipped from V and 2 bases from J, the junction kept 3 bases outside the gene matches. The CDR3 covers 15 residues. Germline V lookup: CDR1 LNHDA, CDR2 SQIVND (reference sequence). The CDR3 sequence: CASSIVRGPYNEQFL. The CDR3 coding sequence is TGTGCCAGTAGTATCGTCAGGGGGCCCTACAATGAGCAGTTCTTA.

The chain links TRBV20-1 to TRBJ1-5, with a tentative D call TRBD1 (5 bases). Trimming took off 5 bases at V and 0 bases at J, with 14 bases between the two ends. The germline V gene encodes CDR1 DFQATT and CDR2 SNEGSKA (reference sequence). The CDR3 is 15 residues long. In DNA form, the CDR3 reads TGCAGTGCTCAAACGGGGGTCTATAGCAATCAGCCCCAGCATTTT. Translated: CSAQTGVYSNQPQHF.

This clonotype was recorded a few times. This chain joins TRBV20-1 and TRBJ2-7; D is undetermined. The germline gives CDR1 DFQATT, CDR2 SNEGSKA (reference sequence). The CDR3 is made up of 13 amino acids. V was pared by 3 bases and J by 5 bases, with 14 bases between. The CDR3 here is CSASPHPSDEQYF. CDR3 DNA: TGCAGTGCTAGTCCCCATCCGTCCGACGAGCAGTACTTC.

This clonotype was observed a few times. This chain links TRBV5-1 with TRBJ2-1, with D possibly matching TRBD2 (5 bases). Trimming shortened V by 0 bases and J by 9 bases, and 19 bases separated the two germline ends. Looked up from germline, CDR1 is SGHRS and CDR2 is YFSETQ. CDR3 length equals 16 residues. CDR3 sequence reads: CASSLAARGAVPEQFF. CDR3 DNA sequence: TGCGCCAGCAGCTTGGCCGCACGGGGAGCGGTGCCTGAGCAGTTCTTC.

In this sample, this clonotype turned up a few times. In DNA form, the CDR3 reads TGTGCCAGCAGTGAAGCCGACCCTGGACAGGGGGCCTATGGCTACACCTTC. It encodes CASSEADPGQGAYGYTF. V usage is TRBV6-1 and J usage is TRBJ1-2, with 11 positions matching TRBD1. The CDR3 is 17 residues long. V lost 0 bases, J lost 4 bases, and 7 bases stayed unmatched. Looked up from germline, CDR1 is MNHNS and CDR2 is SASEGT.

This clonotype has only a few counts. The V gene is TRBV7-2, the J gene TRBJ2-5; D is undetermined. CDR3 length: 11 amino acids. CDR1 is SGHTA, CDR2 FQGNSA, per germline. Trimming pared 2 bases from V and 11 bases from J, leaving 9 bases between. The CDR3 DNA reads TGTGCCAGCAGCTTAAGACAAGCGCAGTACTTC. This encodes CASSLRQAQYF.

This clonotype was detected only a few times. This chain links TRBV28 with TRBJ2-3; maybe TRBD1 (6 bases). Trimming pared 4 bases from V and 4 bases from J, leaving 9 bases between. Germline assignment: CDR1 MDHEN and CDR2 SYDVKM. The CDR3 length is 13 residues. CDR3: CASSSDSADTQYF. CDR3 bases: TGTGCCAGCAGTTCGGACAGTGCAGATACGCAGTATTTT.

This clonotype was found a few times. The V call is TRBV10-3, the J call TRBJ2-7; no clear D gene. Germline V gene data show CDR1 as ENHRY and CDR2 as SYGVKD. This CDR3 is 11 amino acids long. The germline V and J ends were trimmed by 4 bases and 5 bases, with 6 bases remaining between them. The CDR3 reads CAISAGDEQYF. The CDR3 DNA reads TGTGCCATCAGTGCTGGGGACGAGCAGTACTTC.

This clonotype was found a few times. The rearrangement links TRBV4-1 to TRBJ1-3; D call uncertain. CDR3 length equals 15 residues. The V gene lost 1 base and the J gene lost 2 bases, with 9 bases spanning the gap. Germline values: CDR1 MGHRA, CDR2 YSYEKL. The CDR3 protein is CASSQGVGPGNTIYF. The CDR3 DNA reads as TGCGCCAGCAGCCAAGGGGTAGGGCCTGGAAACACCATATATTTT.

This clonotype was detected many times. The chain employs TRBV12-5 and TRBJ2-1; 9 bases map to TRBD2. Trimming at V came to 4 bases and at J to 5 bases, leaving 3 bases not matched to a gene. Germline values: CDR1 LGHNT, CDR2 FRNRAP. This CDR3 is built from 14 residues. The CDR3 bases are TGTGCTAGTGGTTCTGGCGGGGGGGACAATGAGCAGTTCTTC. Translating gives CASGSGGGDNEQFF.

In this sample, this clonotype turned up a few times. The rearrangement joins TRBV25-1 to TRBJ2-6; D uncertain. Trimming pared 1 base from V and 0 bases from J, leaving 22 bases between. The CDR3 is 21 residues long. Germline assignment: CDR1 MGHDK and CDR2 SYGVNS. CDR3 sequence (DNA): TGTGCCAGCAGTGAATCCCCTCATTTCGGGCAAGCTAGCTCTGGGGCCAACGTCCTGACTTTC. This encodes CASSESPHFGQASSGANVLTF.

This clonotype showed up just a few times. V is TRBV18 and J is TRBJ2-1, with a possible D match to TRBD2 (5 bases). The germline V gene has CDR1 KGHSH and CDR2 LQKENI. This CDR3 region has 14 residues. The germline V and J ends were trimmed by 6 bases and 0 bases, with 9 bases remaining between them. CDR3 bases: TGTGCCAGCTCCGCGGGTAGCTCCTACAATGAGCAGTTCTTC. This gives the protein CASSAGSSYNEQFF.

The V gene is TRBV7-2, the J gene TRBJ2-1; D might be TRBD1 (6 bases). Germline lookup yields CDR1 SGHTA and CDR2 FQGNSA. V lost 1 base, J lost 8 bases, and 12 bases lay in between. CDR3 size: 14 residues. The CDR3 spells CASSLGGGIDEQFF. In nucleotides, the CDR3 is TGTGCCAGCAGCTTAGGAGGGGGTATAGATGAGCAGTTCTTC.

The chain is built from TRBV7-8 and TRBJ1-1; D not certain. Germline lookup yields CDR1 SGHVS and CDR2 FQNEAQ. Trimming took 0 bases from V and 0 from J, leaving 5 bases between them. The CDR3 consists of 14 residues. CDR3 residues: CASSLAVVNTEAFF. The CDR3 region has the DNA TGTGCCAGCAGCTTAGCGGTTGTGAACACTGAAGCTTTCTTT.

This clonotype was observed a few times. This rearrangement joins TRBV4-3 to TRBJ2-5; 11 bases align to TRBD1. This CDR3 is 16 amino acids long. CDR1 and CDR2 (germline): LGHNA, YSLEER. Unmatched junction bases numbered 7, after V lost 3 bases and J lost 4 bases. The CDR3 protein is CASSQGTGTGGETQYF. CDR3 nucleotides: TGCGCCAGCAGCCAGGGAACCGGGACAGGGGGAGAGACCCAGTACTTC.

The chain is built from TRBV5-1 and TRBJ2-1; 7 bases map to TRBD1. With V trimmed by 4 bases and J by 6 bases, 13 bases remained unmatched. This CDR3 spans 16 amino acids. The germline gives CDR1 SGHRS, CDR2 YFSETQ. The CDR3: CASSIWTGVTLNEQFF. The DNA for the CDR3 is TGCGCCAGCAGCATCTGGACAGGCGTCACCCTCAATGAGCAGTTCTTC.

This clonotype was recorded a few times. The chain carries TRBV28 and TRBJ2-1; 8 bases agree with TRBD1. Looked up from germline, CDR1 is MDHEN and CDR2 is SYDVKM. J lost 12 bases, V lost 6 bases, and 10 bases had no gene match. The CDR3 is 13 amino acids. CDR3 sequence: CASRPGQAVPQFF. DNA for the CDR3: TGTGCCAGCAGACCGGGACAGGCCGTCCCGCAGTTCTTC.

The chain employs TRBV18 and TRBJ2-6, with D unclear. Per germline, CDR1 KGHSH and CDR2 LQKENI. V lost 3 bases and J lost 0, with 12 bases in between. This CDR3 comprises 17 residues. CDR3 sequence reads: CASSPRGPSSGANVLTF. In nucleotides, the CDR3 is TGTGCCAGCTCACCTCGCGGACCGAGCTCTGGGGCCAACGTCCTGACTTTC.

This chain joins TRBV27 and TRBJ1-1; D may be TRBD1 (5 bases). The germline V gene has CDR1 MNHEY and CDR2 SMNVEV (reference sequence). V gave up 8 bases and J gave up 4 bases, with 14 bases separating them. The CDR3 spans 13 residues. The CDR3 DNA is TGTGCCAGCTCAGACTCCAGGGCCACTGAAGCTTTCTTT. Translating it yields CASSDSRATEAFF.

This clonotype was observed a handful of times. The chain couples TRBV4-3 to TRBJ1-6, with D unresolved. The V and J ends lost 0 bases and 7 bases respectively, with 10 bases between them. There are 15 residues in the CDR3. Germline CDR1 reads LGHNA; CDR2 reads YSLEER. The CDR3: CASSQDGDMNSPLHF. CDR3 DNA sequence: TGCGCCAGCAGCCAAGATGGGGATATGAATTCACCCCTCCACTTT.

V is TRBV2 and J is TRBJ2-1; no firm D call. The ends were cut back, 3 bases at V and 3 bases at J, with 6 bases in the middle. Germline V gene data show CDR1 as SNHLY and CDR2 as FYNNEI. This CDR3 has 13 amino acids. The CDR3 loop reads CASSDSRYNEQFF. DNA for the CDR3: TGTGCCAGCAGTGATAGTCGCTACAATGAGCAGTTCTTC.

This chain joins TRBV18 and TRBJ2-7; 10 bases fit TRBD1. Trimming removed 5 bases from V and 6 bases from J; junction bases left unmatched: 7. The germline gives CDR1 KGHSH, CDR2 LQKENI. The CDR3 is 14 residues long. The CDR3 nucleotides read TGTGCCAGCTCAAGATCCCGGGACAGGGGCGAGCAGTACTTC. Its translation is CASSRSRDRGEQYF. The entire variable domain, with the rest obtained from reference TRBV18 and TRBJ2-7, is as follows: NAGVMQNPRHLVRRRGQEARLRCSPMKGHSHVYWYRQLPEEGLKFMVYLQKENIIDESGMPKERFSAEFPKEGPSILRIQQVVRGDSAAYFCASSRSRDRGEQYFGPGTRLTVT.

The chain uses TRBV25-1 and TRBJ1-6; TRBD1 matches 10 bases. The CDR3 is made up of 13 amino acids. V was pared by 8 bases and J by 7 bases, with 2 bases of the junction left unmatched. Germline V gene sequence: CDR1 MGHDK, CDR2 SYGVNS. The CDR3 is CASRQGANSPLHF. DNA of the CDR3: TGTGCCAGCCGACAGGGGGCGAATTCACCCCTCCACTTT.

This clonotype was seen a few times. In nucleotides, the CDR3 is TGTGCCAGCAGCCAACCAAAGACAGGGGGATCGTCTGAAGCTTTCTTT. Its protein product is CASSQPKTGGSSEAFF. The chain joins TRBV3-1 to TRBJ1-1, with 9 bases fitting TRBD1. The germline gives CDR1 LGHDT, CDR2 YNNKEL (reference sequence). The CDR3 extends over 16 amino acids. Trimming cost V 2 bases and J 6 bases; bases outside gene matches: 10.

The chain couples TRBV12-3 or TRBV12-4 to TRBJ1-2; D might be TRBD1 (6 bases). Trimming removed 8 bases at V and 4 bases at J, with 8 bases between. The CDR3 has 11 residues. CDR3: CASGGAYGYTF. As DNA, the CDR3 is TGTGCCAGCGGGGGGGCCTATGGCTACACCTTC.